At least ten counts were recorded for the clone carrying this T cell receptor beta chain. Antigen specificity is unknown. This entry belongs to a study of T-cell memory formation after mild COVID-19. V was pared by 6 bases and J by 1 base, with 14 bases between. In germline, CDR1 is MNHEY, CDR2 SVGAGI. The CDR3 loop spans 15 amino acids. Study-level findings and limits: Specificity for SARS-CoV-2 was not confirmed among the second-wave clones peaking on day 37.

TCRdb used MiXCR to reprocess the 5' RACE reads, holding one entry per CDR3 protein. Here the sample spans some 120,000 distinct CDR3 sequences, about 5.9% being singletons. The rearrangement uses TRBV6-5 and TRBJ2-3; D unclear. The TCR originated in an adult woman who had mild COVID-19 (a few samples of this study predate the infection). Cell type and time point are not known. The sequenced material came from PBMCs or a T cell subset sorted from them (not recorded which). The chain's CDR3 is CASSFLVSGTDTQYF. The DNA for the CDR3 is TGTGCCAGCAGCTTCCTAGTGAGCGGCACAGATACGCAGTATTTT.